Below are 28 T cell receptor beta chains sequenced from a single sample in a study of response to subunit inactivated influenza vaccine. MiXCR, run by TCRdb on the RT-PCR reads, gives a single entry per CDR3 protein. The sample yields approximately 300,000 distinct CDR3 sequences, around 22% seen once. Sequencing was performed on PBMCs from blood, taken approximately 20 months after vaccination. The receptors here all came from a man aged 50 to 75 who received an inactivated influenza vaccine.

This chain links TRBV18 with TRBJ1-5; 7 positions agree with TRBD1. The germline V gene has CDR1 KGHSH and CDR2 LQKENI. The CDR3 has 12 amino acids. V trimming: 4 bases; J trimming: 7 bases; junction bases outside the gene matches: 1. The CDR3 loop reads CASSQGQQPQHF. The CDR3 nucleotides are TGTGCCAGCTCACAGGGACAGCAGCCCCAGCATTTT.

The chain has TRBV5-6 and TRBJ1-2, with 8 bases lining up with TRBD1. The CDR3 has 14 residues. Per germline, CDR1 SGHDT and CDR2 YYEEEE. The V gene end was trimmed by 6 bases and the J gene end by 4 bases; junction bases not matched to a gene: 8. The CDR3 region has the DNA TGTGCCAGCATTCCGGGACAGGCGCTCTATGGCTACACCTTC. Amino acids: CASIPGQALYGYTF.

There are a few counts of this clonotype. The chain recombines TRBV28 with TRBJ2-5; 7 bases are shared with TRBD1. The CDR3 totals 15 residues. V gave up 6 bases and J gave up 2 bases; unmatched junction bases: 9. CDR1 and CDR2 from the germline V gene are MDHEN and SYDVKM. Here the CDR3 DNA reads TGTGCCAGCAGAGAGACAGGGAGAGCTCAAGAGACCCAGTACTTC. This encodes CASRETGRAQETQYF.

Concerning this clonotype itself: One junction end disagrees with the germline gene, perhaps due to a read error. The V call is TRBV11-2, the J call TRBJ2-7, with TRBD1 as a possible D gene (6 bases). This CDR3 region has 13 residues. In germline, CDR1 is SGHAT, CDR2 FQNNGV. The CDR3 nucleotides are TGTGCCAGCAGCTTAGGGACAGCGCAAACCTCCCTCTTC. Translated, it gives CASSLGTAQTSLF.

There are a few counts of this clonotype. CDR3 residues: CASQEGGGNQPQHF. The DNA for the CDR3 is TGTGCCAGCCAGGAGGGGGGGGGCAATCAGCCCCAGCATTTT. The gene calls are TRBV6-1 and TRBJ1-5, with D perhaps TRBD1 (6 bases). Trimming stripped 8 bases from V and 2 bases from J, with 13 bases between. Germline CDR1 MNHNS, CDR2 SASEGT. The CDR3 covers 14 residues.

In its sample, this clonotype was seen a few times. This chain joins TRBV5-1 and TRBJ1-3; 7 positions agree with TRBD1. The J segment lost 0 bases and the V segment lost 3 bases, leaving 6 bases of the junction unmatched. This CDR3 is built from 16 residues. CDR1 and CDR2 (germline): SGHRS, YFSETQ. The CDR3 sequence: CASSWGTASSGNTIYF. The CDR3 DNA reads TGCGCCAGCAGCTGGGGGACAGCGAGCTCTGGAAACACCATATATTTT.

This clonotype came up a few times. The CDR3 DNA is TGCGCCAGCAGCCTCCCCCCACCTAGGGGCGCGGGCTATGGCTACACCTTC. It translates to CASSLPPPRGAGYGYTF. The V gene is TRBV4-1, the J gene TRBJ1-2; D is possibly TRBD1 (5 bases). CDR1 and CDR2 from the germline V gene are MGHRA and YSYEKL. V shed 4 bases and J shed 4 bases, with 22 bases lying between them. The CDR3 has 17 amino acids.

This clonotype was seen a handful of times. J is TRBJ1-2 and V is TRBV4-3; unclear D gene. V shed 0 bases and J shed 4 bases, with 6 bases lying between them. The CDR3 loop spans 13 amino acids. Germline CDR1 and CDR2: LGHNA and YSLEER. The CDR3 loop reads CASSQDFSYGYTF. CDR3 DNA sequence: TGCGCCAGCAGCCAAGATTTCTCCTATGGCTACACCTTC.

There are a few counts of this clonotype. The chain couples TRBV6-2 or TRBV6-3 to TRBJ1-5, with D perhaps TRBD1 (5 bases). The CDR3 has 15 amino acids. CDR1 and CDR2 from the germline V gene are MNHEY and SVGEGT. The ends were cut back, 10 bases at V and 0 bases at J, with 16 bases in the middle. CDR3 loop: CANYSRGYSNQPQHF. In nucleotides, the CDR3 is TGTGCCAACTACTCAAGGGGTTATAGCAATCAGCCCCAGCATTTT.

This chain connects TRBV12-3 or TRBV12-4 to TRBJ2-7, with D possibly being TRBD1 (6 bases). The CDR3 is 14 amino acids. Trimming left V 3 bases short and J 0 bases short, with 9 bases between. CDR3 sequence reads: CASSFRGGSYEQYF. CDR3 coding DNA: TGTGCCAGCAGTTTCAGGGGCGGCTCCTACGAGCAGTACTTC.

DNA for the CDR3: TGTGCCAGCAGCCAAGAAGCCTCGGGGAGGTATGAGCAGTTCTTC. It translates to CASSQEASGRYEQFF. The chain is built from TRBV12-3 or TRBV12-4 and TRBJ2-1, with D tentatively TRBD2 (6 bases). V was cut by 6 bases and J by 8 bases, with 20 bases left in between. The CDR3 extends over 15 amino acids.

This chain connects TRBV5-6 to TRBJ2-5; a possible D gene is TRBD2 (6 bases). This CDR3 is built from 14 residues. CDR1 and CDR2 from the germline V gene are SGHDT and YYEEEE. V lost 2 bases, J lost 5 bases, and 13 bases lay in between. For the CDR3, the DNA is TGTGCCAGCAGCTTACCGACTAGTAGTGAGACCCAGTACTTC. It is translated as CASSLPTSSETQYF.

A few counts support this clonotype. The chain recombines TRBV19 with TRBJ1-2; D is unclear. The CDR3 loop spans 14 amino acids. CDR1 and CDR2 from the germline V gene are LNHDA and SQIVND (reference sequence). The ends were cut back, 10 bases at V and 4 bases at J, with 19 bases in the middle. As DNA, the CDR3 is TGTGCCACCTCTAAGGAGGGCTGGGGCTATGGCTACACCTTC. Encoded protein: CATSKEGWGYGYTF.

Notes on this clonotype: Here the CDR3 omits its conserved ending phenylalanine or tryptophan, so a read error is the likely source. The chain joins TRBV7-8 to TRBJ1-2; no clear D. Germline V gene sequence: CDR1 SGHVS, CDR2 FQNEAQ. The CDR3 loop spans 14 amino acids. The ends were cut back, 5 bases at V and 0 bases at J, with 10 bases in the middle. The CDR3 reads CASSPSSANYGYTI. CDR3 in DNA: TGTGCCAGCAGCCCTTCCTCAGCTAACTATGGCTACACCATC.

This clonotype was seen a handful of times. The CDR3, as DNA: TGTGCCAGCAGCTCATCCCGGGACTCGGGGCTGTATTTT. Its translation: CASSSSRDSGLYF. The V call is TRBV5-5, the J call TRBJ2-3; D is perhaps TRBD2 (6 bases). The CDR3 spans 13 residues. Trimming took 3 bases from V and 14 from J, leaving 19 bases between them. Germline V gene sequence: CDR1 SGHKS, CDR2 YYEKEE (reference sequence).

This chain connects TRBV6-2 or TRBV6-3 to TRBJ2-5; D is ambiguous. The length of the CDR3 is 12 residues. Germline loops: CDR1 MNHEY, CDR2 SVGEGT. V was pared by 1 base and J by 6 bases, with 6 bases between. DNA for the CDR3: TGTGCCAGCAGTTACTTTGGACAGACCCAGTACTTC. It encodes CASSYFGQTQYF.

The CDR3 nucleotides are TGCGCCAGCAGCCCCGGGACACGGAGCACAGATACGCAGTATTTT. Its protein is CASSPGTRSTDTQYF. The chain carries TRBV5-1 and TRBJ2-3, with D maybe TRBD1 (6 bases). Trimming cost V 4 bases and J 0 bases, with 12 bases left between them. Germline V lookup: CDR1 SGHRS, CDR2 YFSETQ. This CDR3 has 15 residues.

This clonotype was detected ten times or more. The chain joins TRBV20-1 to TRBJ2-7; no clear D. Trimming took off 0 bases at V and 4 bases at J, with 13 bases between the two ends. The CDR3 spans 14 residues. The germline V gene has CDR1 DFQATT and CDR2 SNEGSKA (reference sequence). DNA of the CDR3: TGCAGTGCTAGAGATCCCCGTTCCAGTTACGAGCAGTACTTC. Amino acids: CSARDPRSSYEQYF.

The chain couples TRBV29-1 to TRBJ2-3; D unclear. V dropped 3 bases and J dropped 1 base, with 5 bases sitting between them. Germline V lookup: CDR1 SQVTM, CDR2 ANQGSEA. The CDR3 is made up of 12 amino acids. The DNA of the CDR3 is TGCAGCGTTGAGGACGGCACAGATACGCAGTATTTT. Protein sequence: CSVEDGTDTQYF.

There are a few counts of this clonotype. The chain has TRBV6-2 or TRBV6-3 and TRBJ2-7, with 11 bases aligning to TRBD2. Germline loops: CDR1 MNHEY, CDR2 SVGEGT. This CDR3 is built from 13 residues. Trimming cost V 10 bases and J 6 bases; bases outside gene matches: 8. The chain's CDR3 is CATVAGGPREQYF. The CDR3 coding sequence is TGTGCCACCGTAGCGGGAGGGCCCCGCGAGCAGTACTTC.

The chain recombines TRBV12-3 or TRBV12-4 with TRBJ2-5; perhaps TRBD1 as D (6 bases). V was cut by 6 bases and J by 1 base, with 9 bases left in between. The CDR3 extends over 13 amino acids. The CDR3 spells CASSLGAQETQYF. The CDR3 nucleotides are TGTGCCAGCAGCTTGGGGGCCCAAGAGACCCAGTACTTC.

The rearrangement joins TRBV29-1 to TRBJ2-1; 15 nucleotides match TRBD2. The CDR3 runs to 16 residues. Germline lookup yields CDR1 SQVTM and CDR2 ANQGSEA. The V gene end was trimmed by 5 bases and the J gene end by 6 bases; junction bases not matched to a gene: 8. In DNA form, the CDR3 reads TGCAGCGTTACTGAAGGGACTAGCGGGAGGTTCAATGAGCAGTTCTTC. Translation: CSVTEGTSGRFNEQFF.

This clonotype was seen a handful of times. This chain connects TRBV7-2 to TRBJ1-1, with 7 bases lining up with TRBD1. V dropped 7 bases and J dropped 1; count of bases not matched to a gene: 9. Germline CDR1 is SGHTA and CDR2 is FQGNSA. CDR3 size: 15 residues. CDR3 sequence: CASIPLGTENTEAFF. CDR3 bases: TGTGCCAGCATACCCCTTGGGACAGAGAACACTGAAGCTTTCTTT.

This chain's CDR3 is CSASPRTGEYGYTF. CDR3 bases: TGCAGTGCTAGCCCTAGGACAGGGGAGTACGGCTACACCTTC. The chain couples TRBV20-1 to TRBJ1-2; 9 nucleotides match TRBD1. The CDR3 is 14 amino acids. The germline CDR1 and CDR2 sequences are DFQATT and SNEGSKA (reference sequence). The V segment lost 3 bases and the J segment 8 bases; nucleotides outside the gene matches: 10.

This clonotype has at least ten counts. The rearrangement links TRBV4-2 to TRBJ2-3; 10 bases are a match to TRBD2. Germline loops: CDR1 LGHNA, CDR2 YNFKEQ. The CDR3 spans 18 residues. Losses at the gene ends were 0 bases for V and 4 bases for J; bases not matched to a gene: 10. The DNA for the CDR3 is TGTGCCAGCAGCCAAGAAGGGGAGTCTAGCGGGAGTGCAGATACGCAGTATTTT. Protein: CASSQEGESSGSADTQYF.

This clonotype was observed a handful of times. V is TRBV7-2 and J is TRBJ2-4; no reliable D call. CDR3 size: 17 residues. CDR1 is SGHTA and CDR2 is FQGNSA in the germline V gene. V dropped 2 bases and J dropped 0 bases, with 14 bases sitting between them. CDR3 sequence: CASSLMFSPIAKNIQYF. The DNA for the CDR3 is TGTGCCAGCAGCTTAATGTTCTCCCCCATAGCCAAAAACATTCAGTACTTC.

In its sample, this clonotype was seen a few times. This chain uses TRBV20-1 with TRBJ1-6; 7 bases fit TRBD1. Germline loops: CDR1 DFQATT, CDR2 SNEGSKA (reference sequence). V gave up 6 bases and J gave up 6 bases; unmatched junction bases: 5. The CDR3 is made up of 13 amino acids. The CDR3 nucleotides are TGCAGTGCAGCCGGGACAGCTAATTCACCCCTCCACTTT. It encodes CSAAGTANSPLHF.

The gene calls are TRBV10-3 and TRBJ1-3, with D unclear. Germline V CDR1 and CDR2: ENHRY, SYGVKD. The CDR3 length is 14 residues. Trimming took off 2 bases at V and 4 bases at J, with 9 bases between the two ends. This CDR3 reads CAISELGGGNTIYF. In nucleotides, the CDR3 is TGTGCCATCAGTGAGCTCGGCGGGGGAAACACCATATATTTT.